The text below deals with one T cell receptor (beta chain). CDR1 is SEHNR, CDR2 FQNEAQ, per germline (reference sequence). V lost 5 bases, J lost 4 bases, and 13 bases lay in between. The CDR3 is made up of 14 amino acids. This sample was included in a study of CD8 T cells in Susac syndrome. RNA totalling about 0.45 to 1 ug underwent reverse transcription with random hexamers. TCRdb ran MiXCR on the immunoSEQ multiplex PCR reads and lists one entry per CDR3 protein. The table includes over 150,000 distinct CDR3 sequences, approximately 95% detected once. The genes are TRBV7-9 and TRBJ2-3, with D uncertain. This receptor was taken from a human donor with Susac syndrome. Specimen: CD4+ T cells from PBMCs. The DNA for the CDR3 is TGTGCCAGCAGCATTTACCGGTTGGCAGATACGCAGTATTTT. Encoded protein: CASSIYRLADTQYF.